This T cell receptor beta chain was sequenced in a study of cytotoxic CD8 clonotypes in ibrutinib-treated CLL. The study's findings and limits: Clonality was higher at ibrutinib response and returned toward baseline at progression. Public clonotypes were uncommon and contracted or stayed stable on treatment. Baseline clonality was higher than in age-matched healthy donors and moved in step with circulating CD8+ T-cell counts.

This clone was detected only once. Its antigen is still unknown. CDR1 LNHDA and CDR2 SQIVND come from the germline V gene (reference sequence). The CDR3 has 16 amino acids. J lost 3 bases, V lost 5 bases, and 11 bases had no gene match. Some clones are missing from TCRdb's copy, which holds only in-frame ones; the method was immunoSEQ multiplex PCR. Of approximately 150,000 clones listed, 84% are singletons. The sequenced sample was PBMCs, obtained after 24 months of ibrutinib treatment. J is TRBJ2-3 and V is TRBV19; TRBD1 matches at 7 bases. The receptor was isolated from a human donor with chronic lymphocytic leukemia. CDR3 sequence: CASSSTRQGLTDTQYF. CDR3 bases: TGTGCCAGTAGTTCCACTCGACAGGGTTTGACAGATACGCAGTATTTT.